The rows below give T cell receptor beta chains drawn from one sample of a study of ipilimumab plus nivolumab after autologous stem cell transplantation. The method was immunoSEQ multiplex PCR; TCRdb's version includes in-frame clones alone and lacks a portion of them. Here the sample spans 43,000 or so clones, 70% to 90% being singletons. The source material was PBMCs, sampled in a trial of ipilimumab plus nivolumab as post-transplant consolidation. These receptors originate from a male donor with multiple myeloma. CDR3s include the opening cysteine and the closing phenylalanine or tryptophan.

V,J,CDR3
TRBV6-1,TRBJ2-7,CASTPGQVFYEQYF
TRBV6-5,TRBJ2-2,CASSYFTGELFF
TRBV5-3,TRBJ1-4,CARSLTNEKLFF
TRBV7-2,TRBJ1-4,CASSPETSTNEKLFF
TRBV19,TRBJ1-1,CASSRDGVVEAFF
TRBV7-2,TRBJ2-7,CASSIQAGGALSYEQYF
TRBV5-1,TRBJ1-3,CASSLPQGSGNTIYF
TRBV30,TRBJ1-5,CAWNQDRSGWSNQPQHF
TRBV18,TRBJ2-7,CASCSSGDEQYF
TRBV7-9,TRBJ2-2,CAGRTHFSTGELFF
TRBV5-1,TRBJ2-1,CASSLDPGANEQFF
TRBV6-4,TRBJ2-1,CASSPDRSGNEQFF
TRBV10-3,TRBJ1-5,CAISETDGAQHF
TRBV11-3,TRBJ2-1,CASSLEGGDNYNEQFF
TRBV7-9,TRBJ1-2,CASSGRDREWKNYGYTF
TRBV7-8,TRBJ1-2,CASSPGGYYGYTF
TRBV5-1,TRBJ1-1,CASRGFQYVEAFF
TRBV14,TRBJ1-1,CASGEVGMNTEAFF
TRBV6-1,TRBJ1-2,CASRPGQGPGYTF
TRBV19,TRBJ2-7,CASSIDRDPTNGQYF
TRBV5-1,TRBJ1-1,CASSLVGVAGGEAFF
TRBV4-1,TRBJ1-2,CASSQDLYGYTF
TRBV30,TRBJ1-2,CAWSGGVYYGYTF
TRBV4-2,TRBJ2-4,CASSLTSGRASDIQYF
TRBV6-1,TRBJ1-4,CASAGEKGRTEKLFF
TRBV7-2,TRBJ2-3,CASSLYDGRVDTQYF
TRBV6-1,TRBJ1-2,CASSESGSYGYTF
TRBV4-3,TRBJ2-5,CASSQTTGAETQYF
TRBV7-9,TRBJ2-2,CASSFDSSANTGELFF
TRBV7-2,TRBJ1-2,CAALHPLTRGAGGYTF
TRBV5-4,TRBJ2-2,CASSVPGATGELFF
TRBV7-8,TRBJ2-1,CASSPVYPTDGYNEQFF
TRBV18,TRBJ2-7,CASSPDRTSYEQYF
TRBV12-5,TRBJ2-3,CASRRDPDTQYF